The 32 T cell receptor beta chains reported below all come from one sample, sequenced in a study of blood T cell repertoires in COVID-19. Sequencing used immunoSEQ multiplex PCR; TCRdb keeps in-frame clones, though not all of them. The sample consists of about 73,000 clones, over 75% of them appearing once. Sequencing was carried out using peripheral blood. The receptors derive from a woman aged 55-69 years with acute or convalescent COVID-19.

This sequence joins TRBV7-9 and TRBJ2-3; perhaps TRBD2 as D (5 bases). Germline V CDR1 and CDR2: SEHNR, FQNEAQ (reference sequence). The germline V and J ends were trimmed by 4 bases and 1 base, with 9 bases remaining between them. The CDR3 length is 14 residues. The CDR3 is CASSSRRGTDTQYF. DNA for the CDR3: TGTGCCAGCAGCTCCAGGCGGGGCACAGATACGCAGTATTTT.

J is TRBJ2-4 and V is TRBV5-1; unclear D gene. CDR3 length: 17 residues. Per germline, CDR1 SGHRS and CDR2 YFSETQ. The germline V and J ends were trimmed by 1 base and 3 bases, with 17 bases remaining between them. CDR3 loop: CASSLRPVGLGKNIQYF. The CDR3 nucleotides are TGCGCCAGCAGCTTGCGTCCCGTCGGGTTGGGCAAAAACATTCAGTACTTC.

The V call is TRBV19, the J call TRBJ2-4, with a possible D match to TRBD2 (5 bases). V lost 5 bases and J 7 bases, leaving 18 bases between the germline ends. Germline loops: CDR1 LNHDA, CDR2 SQIVND (reference sequence). The CDR3 length is 15 residues. CDR3 amino acids: CASSSRSTGRNIQYF. CDR3 DNA sequence: TGTGCCAGTAGTTCCCGTTCCACGGGAAGGAACATTCAGTACTTC.

This chain uses TRBV19 with TRBJ1-3; D is ambiguous. Germline-derived CDR1 and CDR2 are LNHDA and SQIVND (reference sequence). V was clipped by 10 bases and J by 6 bases, with 19 bases between them. The CDR3 spans 14 residues. The CDR3 bases are TGTGCCACCTCTATAGCCGGCGCCCCAAACACCATATATTTT. Amino acids: CATSIAGAPNTIYF.

V and J are TRBV27 and TRBJ1-2; 9 bases line up with TRBD1. V lost 3 bases to trimming and J lost 2 bases; unmatched junction nucleotides: 4. CDR3 length: 15 residues. The germline CDR1 and CDR2 sequences are MNHEY and SMNVEV (reference sequence). The CDR3 bases are TGTGCCAGCAGTTTTGGGGACAGGGCGAACTATGGCTACACCTTC. Protein sequence: CASSFGDRANYGYTF.

CDR3 in amino acids: CASSLVVTGNQPQHF. The CDR3 nucleotides read TGTGCCAGCAGCTTAGTTGTCACAGGGAATCAGCCCCAGCATTTT. The chain employs TRBV7-8 and TRBJ1-5; weak D call: TRBD1 (6 bases). Per the germline V gene, CDR1 is SGHVS and CDR2 is FQNEAQ. The CDR3 is made up of 15 amino acids. Trimming left V 1 base short and J 4 bases short, with 11 bases between.

The V gene is TRBV9, the J gene TRBJ1-5; D uncertain. The V end was cut by 4 bases, the J end by 1 base, with 9 bases between. The germline V gene encodes CDR1 SGDLS and CDR2 YYNGEE. The CDR3 spans 14 residues. CDR3 nucleotide sequence: TGTGCCAGCAGCCCTCTAGGAAGCAATCAGCCCCAGCATTTT. Translating it yields CASSPLGSNQPQHF.

The chain uses TRBV10-3 and TRBJ2-1, with D perhaps TRBD1 (6 bases). This CDR3 is built from 17 residues. V shed 4 bases and J shed 8 bases, with 24 bases lying between them. Germline CDR1 ENHRY, CDR2 SYGVKD. CDR3 sequence: CAISVSGHRVPRDEQFF. CDR3 DNA sequence: TGTGCCATCAGTGTATCTGGTCACAGGGTACCAAGGGATGAGCAGTTCTTC.

The rearrangement joins TRBV11-2 to TRBJ2-3, with D perhaps TRBD1 (5 bases). The ends were cut back, 1 base at V and 1 base at J, with 12 bases in the middle. Germline V CDR1 and CDR2: SGHAT, FQNNGV. The CDR3 is 16 residues long. CDR3 nucleotides: TGTGCCAGCAGCTTAGTCCAGGGATCTGGCACAGATACGCAGTATTTT. This sequence encodes CASSLVQGSGTDTQYF.

V is TRBV2 and J is TRBJ2-7; D not certain. Germline CDR1 is SNHLY and CDR2 is FYNNEI. Trimming removed 7 bases from V and 3 bases from J, with 13 bases in between. The length of the CDR3 is 13 residues. DNA of the CDR3: TGTGCCAGCAACCGACTTGACGGCTACGAGCAGTACTTC. Amino acid sequence: CASNRLDGYEQYF.

This clone has a handful of counts. The V and J genes are TRBV6-6 and TRBJ1-5; possibly TRBD1 for D (5 bases). The V gene lost 6 bases and the J gene lost 1 base, with 13 bases spanning the gap. Germline CDR1 and CDR2: MNHNY and SVGAGI (reference sequence). The CDR3 is 15 residues long. CDR3 nucleotides: TGTGCCAGCAGCTACGGTAAGGGGAGCAATCAGCCCCAGCATTTT. Its translation: CASSYGKGSNQPQHF.

The chain carries TRBV19 and TRBJ1-1, with TRBD1 identical over 8 bases. CDR1 and CDR2 from the germline V gene are LNHDA and SQIVND (reference sequence). This CDR3 is built from 16 residues. The V segment lost 3 bases and the J segment 4 bases; nucleotides outside the gene matches: 10. CDR3 nucleotides: TGTGCCAGTAGTATGACTCCGGGACAGGCGATCACTGAAGCTTTCTTT. This gives the protein CASSMTPGQAITEAFF.

DNA for the CDR3: TGTGCCAGCAGCTTAGCGCGGCTAGCGGGGCAAGAGACCCAGTACTTC. It yields the protein CASSLARLAGQETQYF. V and J are TRBV7-2 and TRBJ2-5, with 9 bases fitting TRBD2. J lost 2 bases, V lost 0 bases, and 4 bases had no gene match. CDR1 is SGHTA and CDR2 is FQGNSA in the germline V gene. The CDR3 sequence is 16 residues long.

The CDR3 region is CASSVSSGRIAGELFF. As DNA, the CDR3 is TGTGCCAGCAGCGTATCTAGCGGGAGGATTGCCGGGGAGCTGTTTTTT. The chain links TRBV9 to TRBJ2-2; 11 bases map to TRBD2. This CDR3 is built from 16 residues. Looked up from germline, CDR1 is SGDLS and CDR2 is YYNGEE. Germline trimming cut 1 base from V and 6 bases from J; bases unmatched to any gene: 5.

This clone was found a few times. V usage is TRBV6-6 and J usage is TRBJ1-2; D uncertain. The CDR3 spans 13 residues. Germline V lookup: CDR1 MNHNY, CDR2 SVGAGI (reference sequence). V gave up 3 bases and J gave up 3 bases, with 8 bases separating them. For the CDR3, the DNA is TGTGCCAGCAGTTATGTCGGAGACTATGGCTACACCTTC. Translation gives CASSYVGDYGYTF.

In nucleotides, the CDR3 is TGTGCCACCACGGACAGCCTCTACGAGCAGTACTTC. Translating it yields CATTDSLYEQYF. The chain carries TRBV25-1 and TRBJ2-7, with D possibly TRBD1 on 6 matching bases. With 10 bases removed from V and 3 bases from J, the gap between germline ends came to 13 bases. Germline V CDR1 and CDR2: MGHDK, SYGVNS. The length of the CDR3 is 12 residues.

The chain recombines TRBV6-6 with TRBJ1-3; the match to TRBD1 covers 8 bases. Per germline, CDR1 MNHNY and CDR2 SVGAGI (reference sequence). J lost 2 bases, V lost 2 bases, and 2 bases had no gene match. This CDR3 contains 15 residues. As DNA, the CDR3 is TGTGCCAGCAGTTACAGGACAGGGACTGGAAACACCATATATTTT. This sequence encodes CASSYRTGTGNTIYF.

In this sample, this clone turned up a few times. V is TRBV2 and J is TRBJ1-6, with 9 bases aligning to TRBD1. This CDR3 is built from 16 residues. V was clipped by 5 bases and J by 6 bases; unmatched bases: 8. The V gene's germline CDR1 is SNHLY and CDR2 FYNNEI. CDR3 DNA: TGTGCCAGCAGTATCGTTGGACAGGGGTCTAATTCACCCCTCCACTTT. Its translation is CASSIVGQGSNSPLHF.

This chain links TRBV20-1 with TRBJ1-6, with 7 bases fitting TRBD1. Germline values: CDR1 DFQATT, CDR2 SNEGSKA (reference sequence). This CDR3 contains 15 residues. Trimming removed 3 bases from V and 6 bases from J; junction bases left unmatched: 8. CDR3 loop: CSASMGQRVNSPLHF. The CDR3 DNA reads TGCAGTGCTAGTATGGGACAGAGAGTTAATTCACCCCTCCACTTT.

V and J are TRBV7-9 and TRBJ1-2, with 7 bases identical to TRBD1. Looked up from germline, CDR1 is SEHNR and CDR2 is FQNEAQ (reference sequence). V was pared by 2 bases and J by 4 bases, with 7 bases of the junction left unmatched. The CDR3 runs 15 residues. CDR3: CASSLRRGEFYGYTF. CDR3 sequence (DNA): TGTGCCAGCAGCTTACGCAGGGGGGAATTCTATGGCTACACCTTC.

The V gene is TRBV27, the J gene TRBJ2-7; 10 bases match TRBD2. This CDR3 has 15 amino acids. Germline V gene sequence: CDR1 MNHEY, CDR2 SMNVEV (reference sequence). Trimming at V came to 4 bases and at J to 4 bases, leaving 7 bases not matched to a gene. CDR3 DNA: TGTGCCAGCAGTTCTCGACTAGCGGGTTTGTACGAGCAGTACTTC. Translating it yields CASSSRLAGLYEQYF.

The V and J genes are TRBV11-1 and TRBJ2-1; 10 bases map to TRBD2. CDR3 size: 16 residues. Trimming at V came to 1 base and at J to 4 bases, leaving 4 bases not matched to a gene. Germline V lookup: CDR1 SGHAT, CDR2 FQDESV (reference sequence). This CDR3 reads CASSLGGLASYNEQFF. The CDR3 DNA reads as TGTGCCAGCAGCTTAGGGGGACTAGCGTCGTACAATGAGCAGTTCTTC.

The CDR3 nucleotides read TGTGCCAGCAGCCACAGACTAGCGGGAGGCGAGCAGTACTTC. Protein sequence: CASSHRLAGGEQYF. The chain couples TRBV5-8 to TRBJ2-7; 13 bases fit TRBD2. Germline CDR1 reads SGHTS; CDR2 reads YDEGEE. V gave up 4 bases and J gave up 6 bases; unmatched junction bases: 4. The CDR3 contains 14 residues.

This clone was seen a handful of times. V usage is TRBV5-1 and J usage is TRBJ1-1; 9 nucleotides line up with TRBD1. The germline V gene has CDR1 SGHRS and CDR2 YFSETQ. This CDR3 is 13 amino acids long. V was clipped by 6 bases and J by 7 bases; unmatched bases: 7. This chain's CDR3 is CASKGDRVFEAFF. The CDR3 DNA follows: TGCGCCAGCAAGGGGGACAGGGTATTTGAAGCTTTCTTT. The complete variable domain, with remaining parts taken from reference TRBV5-1 and TRBJ1-1, reads KAGVTQTPRYLIKTRGQQVTLSCSPISGHRSVSWYQQTPGQGLQFLFEYFSETQRNKGNFPGRFSGRQFSNSRSEMNVSTLELGDSALYLCASKGDRVFEAFFGQGTRLTVV.

The rearrangement uses TRBV9 and TRBJ2-3; weak D call: TRBD2 (6 bases). The germline V and J ends were trimmed by 0 bases and 7 bases, with 18 bases remaining between them. CDR3 length: 16 residues. Germline loops: CDR1 SGDLS, CDR2 YYNGEE. CDR3 region: CASSVGSSGETNTQYF. CDR3 in DNA: TGTGCCAGCAGCGTAGGTAGTAGCGGCGAAACCAATACGCAGTATTTT.

This chain joins TRBV7-9 and TRBJ1-2; D perhaps matches TRBD1 (6 bases). Trimming cost V 2 bases and J 8 bases, with 15 bases left between them. CDR3 length: 14 amino acids. Per the germline V gene, CDR1 is SEHNR and CDR2 is FQNEAQ (reference sequence). The CDR3 nucleotides are TGTGCCAGCAGCTTATCATCAGGGGTGGGAGGCTACACCTTC. It translates to CASSLSSGVGGYTF. Variable domain in full (rest from reference TRBV7-9 and TRBJ1-2): DTGVSQNPRHKITKRGQNVTFRCDPISEHNRLYWYRQTLGQGPEFLTYFQNEAQLEKSRLLSDRFSAERPKGSFSTLEIQRTEQGDSAMYLCASSLSSGVGGYTFGSGTRLTVV.

The chain has TRBV29-1 and TRBJ2-1; 9 nucleotides align to TRBD2. From germline, CDR1 is SQVTM and CDR2 ANQGSEA. This CDR3 contains 14 residues. The junction had 10 bases not matched to a gene; V was cut back by 4 bases and J by 9 bases. The CDR3 DNA is TGCAGCGTTGGGAAAGCGGGAGGCCCAGGTGAGCAGTTCTTC. Its translation: CSVGKAGGPGEQFF.

In its sample, this clone was seen once. The gene calls are TRBV12-3 or TRBV12-4 and TRBJ1-2, with a possible D match to TRBD1 (5 bases). The V and J ends lost 3 bases and 7 bases respectively, with 6 bases between them. The CDR3 extends over 11 amino acids. The CDR3 DNA reads TGTGCCAGCAGTTTCAGGGTTGGCTACACCTTC. Residues: CASSFRVGYTF.

The chain uses TRBV5-5 and TRBJ1-1; D gene unclear. This CDR3 is 14 amino acids long. From germline, CDR1 is SGHKS and CDR2 YYEKEE (reference sequence). V was trimmed by 2 bases and J by 6 bases, leaving 14 bases between them. The CDR3 region is CASSFSQGRAEAFF. CDR3 DNA sequence: TGTGCCAGCAGCTTCTCCCAAGGGCGGGCTGAAGCTTTCTTT. Full variable domain (missing parts from reference TRBV5-5 and TRBJ1-1): DAGVTQSPTHLIKTRGQQVTLRCSPISGHKSVSWYQQVLGQGPQFIFQYYEKEERGRGNFPDRFSARQFPNYSSELNVNALLLGDSALYLCASSFSQGRAEAFFGQGTRLTVV.

The chain employs TRBV2 and TRBJ2-3; 8 bases are a match to TRBD1. The ends lost 4 bases at V and 5 bases at J; junction bases unmatched: 5. This CDR3 spans 14 amino acids. Germline V gene lookup returns CDR1 SNHLY and CDR2 FYNNEI. CDR3 in amino acids: CASSGITGGDTQYF. CDR3 DNA sequence: TGTGCCAGCAGTGGAATAACAGGGGGAGATACGCAGTATTTT.

This rearrangement joins TRBV5-1 to TRBJ1-2; TRBD1 agrees at 8 bases. The CDR3 covers 15 residues. The germline CDR1 and CDR2 sequences are SGHRS and YFSETQ. V shed 0 bases, J shed 7 bases, and the junction held 8 bases outside the gene matches. In DNA form, the CDR3 reads TGCGCCAGCAGCTTGGGGAACACAGGGGGGACTGGCTACACCTTC. Translation: CASSLGNTGGTGYTF. Full variable domain (rest looked up from reference TRBV5-1 and TRBJ1-2): KAGVTQTPRYLIKTRGQQVTLSCSPISGHRSVSWYQQTPGQGLQFLFEYFSETQRNKGNFPGRFSGRQFSNSRSEMNVSTLELGDSALYLCASSLGNTGGTGYTFGSGTRLTVV.

The V call is TRBV7-2, the J call TRBJ1-1, with D uncertain. Trimming stripped 4 bases from V and 4 bases from J, with 16 bases between. CDR1 and CDR2 (germline): SGHTA, FQGNSA. The CDR3 contains 15 residues. The CDR3 DNA follows: TGTGCCAGCAGCTCCCAGGCGAGTATTAGCACTGAAGCTTTCTTT. The encoded protein is CASSSQASISTEAFF.